This T cell receptor (beta chain) was captured in a study of cytomegalovirus exposure and HLA in healthy donors. As for the study in general: Sequencing of 150 million to 200 million T cells in an earlier analysis found under 120 million unique TCR beta sequences. When 398 donors were genotyped, about 80% of them were found to fall in the Caucasian-associated ancestry cluster. An early release of data contained tens of millions of unique TCRs, which came from HLA-typed donors.

Study-wide points: Earlier analysis looked at TCR beta V segments, and most were productive about 87% or about 30% of the time.

The PCR was carried out with 60 Vbeta primers and 13 Jbeta primers. Method: immunoSEQ multiplex PCR; TCRdb's copy keeps in-frame clones and lacks some. The sample lists over 130,000 clones; roughly 86% were seen once. Comments on this clone: Its target is unknown. Distinct nucleotide sequences in the sample also encode this CDR3.

This sequence originates from a woman in her 40s in good health and CMV-seronegative. The sample was PBMCs.

The CDR3 region has the DNA TGTGCCAGCAGCTTAAGAGGCTACGAGCAGTACTTC. It encodes CASSLRGYEQYF. This chain joins TRBV5-6 and TRBJ2-7; D unresolved. CDR1 is SGHDT and CDR2 is YYEEEE in the germline V gene. This CDR3 comprises 12 residues. Trimming pared 2 bases from V and 3 bases from J, leaving 6 bases between.